This TCR beta chain was recovered during a study of CD8+ T cells in alopecia areata. The treatment was: oral pan-JAK inhibitor, 5-10 mg twice daily. Looked up from germline, CDR1 is SNHLY and CDR2 is FYNNEI. CDR3 length equals 14 residues. The V gene lost 5 bases and the J gene lost 4 bases, with 14 bases spanning the gap. Sequencing used cDNA as its template, made by extracting RNA and reverse transcribing it. Some clones are missing from TCRdb's copy, which holds only in-frame ones; the method was immunoSEQ multiplex PCR. The table lists about 280,000 clones, roughly 60% of them singletons. The clonotype originates from a human donor with alopecia areata. The specimen comprised CD4+ T cells sorted from blood, sampled at week 24, from a patient treated with tofacitinib. The chain has TRBV2 and TRBJ1-1, with no clear D. CDR3 bases: TGTGCCAGCAGTCCCGGCGTCCGTGGCACTGAAGCTTTCTTT. Amino acid sequence: CASSPGVRGTEAFF.